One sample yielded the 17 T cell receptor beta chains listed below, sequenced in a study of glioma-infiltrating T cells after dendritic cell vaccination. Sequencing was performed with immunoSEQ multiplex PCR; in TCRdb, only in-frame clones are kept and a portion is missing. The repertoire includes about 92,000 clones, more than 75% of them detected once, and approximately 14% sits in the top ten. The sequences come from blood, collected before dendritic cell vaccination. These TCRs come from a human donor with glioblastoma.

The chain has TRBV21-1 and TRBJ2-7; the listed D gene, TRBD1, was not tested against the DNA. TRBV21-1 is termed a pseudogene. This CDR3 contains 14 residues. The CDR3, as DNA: TGTGCCAGCAGCAAAGCAGGGACAACCTACGAGCAGTACTTC. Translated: CASSKAGTTYEQYF.

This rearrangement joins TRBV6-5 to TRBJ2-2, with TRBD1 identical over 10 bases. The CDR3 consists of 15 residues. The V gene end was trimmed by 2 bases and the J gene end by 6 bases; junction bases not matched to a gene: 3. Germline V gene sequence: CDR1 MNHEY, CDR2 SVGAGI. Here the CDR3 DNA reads TGTGCCAGCAGTTACCAAGACAGGGGGCCCGGGGAGCTGTTTTTT. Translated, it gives CASSYQDRGPGELFF.

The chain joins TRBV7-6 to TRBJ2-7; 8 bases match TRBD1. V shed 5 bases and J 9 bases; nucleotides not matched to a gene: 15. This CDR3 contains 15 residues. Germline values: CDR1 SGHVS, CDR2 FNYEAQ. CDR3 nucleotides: TGTGCCAGCAGCCCACAGACAGGGGAAAGAGTTAGGCAGTACTTC. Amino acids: CASSPQTGERVRQYF.

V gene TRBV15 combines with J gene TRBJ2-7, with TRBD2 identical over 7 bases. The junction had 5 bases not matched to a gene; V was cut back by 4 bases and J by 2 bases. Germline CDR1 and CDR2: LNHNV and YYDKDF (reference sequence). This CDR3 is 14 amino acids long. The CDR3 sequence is CATSKASGTYEQYF. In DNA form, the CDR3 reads TGTGCCACCAGCAAGGCTAGCGGAACCTACGAGCAGTACTTC.

CDR3 amino acids: CASSPDPRQDTQYF. For the CDR3, the DNA is TGTGCCAGCAGCCCAGACCCCAGGCAAGATACGCAGTATTTT. The chain couples TRBV7-9 to TRBJ2-3; no reliable D call. V was clipped by 5 bases and J by 5 bases, with 14 bases between them. The CDR3 sequence is 14 residues long. The germline CDR1 and CDR2 sequences are SEHNR and FQNEAQ (reference sequence).

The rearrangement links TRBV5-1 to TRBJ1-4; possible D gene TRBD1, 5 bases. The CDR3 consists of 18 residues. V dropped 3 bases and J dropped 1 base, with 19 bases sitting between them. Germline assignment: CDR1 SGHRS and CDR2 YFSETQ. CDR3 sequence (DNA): TGCGCCAGCAGCTCGTTGCCACAGTCAGGGCTAACTAATGAAAAACTGTTTTTT. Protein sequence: CASSSLPQSGLTNEKLFF.

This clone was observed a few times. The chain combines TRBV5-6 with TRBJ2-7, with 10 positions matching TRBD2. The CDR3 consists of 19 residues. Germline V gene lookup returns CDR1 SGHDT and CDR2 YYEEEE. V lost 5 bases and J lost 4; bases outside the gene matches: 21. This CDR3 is CASSYSASGRDLPQYEQYF. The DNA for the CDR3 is TGTGCCAGCAGTTACTCGGCTAGCGGGAGAGATTTACCCCAATACGAGCAGTACTTC.

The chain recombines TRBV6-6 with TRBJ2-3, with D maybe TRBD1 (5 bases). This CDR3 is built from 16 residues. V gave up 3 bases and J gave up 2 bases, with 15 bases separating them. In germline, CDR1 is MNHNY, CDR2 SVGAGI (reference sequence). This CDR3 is CASSYLARGNTDTQYF. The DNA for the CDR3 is TGTGCCAGCAGTTATTTGGCTAGGGGTAACACAGATACGCAGTATTTT.

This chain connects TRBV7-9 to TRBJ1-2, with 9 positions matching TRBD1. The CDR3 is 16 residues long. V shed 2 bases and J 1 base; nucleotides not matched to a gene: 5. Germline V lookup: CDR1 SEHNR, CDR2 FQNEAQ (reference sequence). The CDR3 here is CASSLRRDRDNYGYTF. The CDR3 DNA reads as TGTGCCAGCAGCTTACGGCGGGACAGGGATAACTATGGCTACACCTTC.

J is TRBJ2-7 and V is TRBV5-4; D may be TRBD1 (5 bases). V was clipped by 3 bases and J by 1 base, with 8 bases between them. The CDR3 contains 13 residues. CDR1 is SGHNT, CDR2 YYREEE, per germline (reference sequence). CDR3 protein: CASSWGRSYEQYF. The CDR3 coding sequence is TGTGCCAGCAGCTGGGGCAGATCCTACGAGCAGTACTTC.

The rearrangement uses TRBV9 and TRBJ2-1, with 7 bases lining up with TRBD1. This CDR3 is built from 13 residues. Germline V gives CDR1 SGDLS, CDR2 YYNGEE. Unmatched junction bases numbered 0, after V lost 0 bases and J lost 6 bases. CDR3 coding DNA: TGTGCCAGCAGCGTAGGGACAGGCAATGAGCAGTTCTTC. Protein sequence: CASSVGTGNEQFF. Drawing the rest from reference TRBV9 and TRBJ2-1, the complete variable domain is DSGVTQTPKHLITATGQRVTLRCSPRSGDLSVYWYQQSLDQGLQFLIQYYNGEERAKGNILERFSAQQFPDLHSELNLSSLELGDSALYFCASSVGTGNEQFFGPGTRLTVL.

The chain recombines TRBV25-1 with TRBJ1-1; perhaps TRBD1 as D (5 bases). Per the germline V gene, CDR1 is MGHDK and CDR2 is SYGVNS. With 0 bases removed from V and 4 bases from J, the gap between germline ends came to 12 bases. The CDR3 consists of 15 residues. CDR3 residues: CASSEYTPQGTEAFF. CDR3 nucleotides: TGTGCCAGCAGTGAATATACACCCCAGGGCACTGAAGCTTTCTTT. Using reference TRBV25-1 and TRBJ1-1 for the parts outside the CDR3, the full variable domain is EADIYQTPRYLVIGTGKKITLECSQTMGHDKMYWYQQDPGMELHLIHYSYGVNSTEKGDLSSESTVSRIRTEHFPLTLESARPSHTSQYLCASSEYTPQGTEAFFGQGTRLTVV.

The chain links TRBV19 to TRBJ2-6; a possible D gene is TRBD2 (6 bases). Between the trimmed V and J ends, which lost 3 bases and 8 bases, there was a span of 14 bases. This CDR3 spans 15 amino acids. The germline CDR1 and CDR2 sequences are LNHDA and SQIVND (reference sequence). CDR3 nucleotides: TGTGCCAGTAGTATTAAGGGAGGCTCCCCCAACGTCCTGACTTTC. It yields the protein CASSIKGGSPNVLTF.

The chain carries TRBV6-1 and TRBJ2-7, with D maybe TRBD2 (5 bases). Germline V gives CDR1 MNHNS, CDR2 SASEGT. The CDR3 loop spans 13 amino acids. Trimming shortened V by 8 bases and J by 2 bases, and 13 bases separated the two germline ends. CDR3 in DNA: TGTGCCAGCTGGACTGCTGAGACCTACGAGCAGTACTTC. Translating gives CASWTAETYEQYF.

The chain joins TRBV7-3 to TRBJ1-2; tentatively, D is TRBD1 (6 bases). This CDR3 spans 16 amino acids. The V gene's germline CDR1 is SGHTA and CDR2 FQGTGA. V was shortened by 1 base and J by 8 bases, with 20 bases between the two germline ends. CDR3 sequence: CASSLNGGERQAGYTF. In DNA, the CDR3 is TGTGCCAGCAGCTTAAACGGGGGGGAAAGACAGGCCGGCTACACCTTC. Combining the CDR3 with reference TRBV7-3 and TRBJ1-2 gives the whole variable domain GAGVSQTPSNKVTEKGKYVELRCDPISGHTALYWYRQSLGQGPEFLIYFQGTGAADDSGLPNDRFFAVRPEGSVSTLKIQRTERGDSAVYLCASSLNGGERQAGYTFGSGTRLTVV.

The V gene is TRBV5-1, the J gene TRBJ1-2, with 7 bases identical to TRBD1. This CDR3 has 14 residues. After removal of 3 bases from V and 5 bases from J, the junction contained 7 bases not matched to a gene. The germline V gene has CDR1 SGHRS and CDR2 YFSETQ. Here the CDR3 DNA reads TGCGCCAGCAGCTCCCAGGGGGATAGATATGGCTACACCTTC. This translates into CASSSQGDRYGYTF.

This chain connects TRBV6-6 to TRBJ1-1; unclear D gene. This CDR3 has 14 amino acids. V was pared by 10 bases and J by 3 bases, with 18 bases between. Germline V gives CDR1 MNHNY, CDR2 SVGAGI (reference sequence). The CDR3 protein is CATKTEIGDTEAFF. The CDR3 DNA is TGTGCCACCAAGACCGAAATCGGGGACACTGAAGCTTTCTTT.